The clone carrying this T cell receptor (beta chain) was counted many times. Its specificity is not known. The sample comes from a study of identical twins. Study outcomes and limitations: Fewer insertions were carried by abundant cord blood beta clonotypes, but none was seen in memory repertoires. Excess twin sharing in beta out-of-frame sequences was weaker.

Each donor was a healthy Caucasian. Carrying unique molecular identifiers, the cDNA also gained a universal primer site through template switching. From the 5' RACE reads, TCRdb called clonotypes with MiXCR, one entry per CDR3 protein. The table lists some 590,000 distinct CDR3 sequences, roughly 9.9% of them singletons. This sample also appeared in a second study, on yellow fever vaccine responses in identical twins.

This TCR came from a woman younger than 35 in good health. The sequencing sample was made of PBMCs.

CDR3 in DNA: TGCGCCAGCAGAGAGAGCGCGTCTTTGTACAATGAGCAGTTCTTC. Translation gives CASRESASLYNEQFF. This chain uses TRBV5-1 with TRBJ2-1; no clear D. Trimming removed 5 bases from V and 4 bases from J, with 16 bases in between. The CDR3 covers 15 residues. The V gene's germline CDR1 is SGHRS and CDR2 YFSETQ.